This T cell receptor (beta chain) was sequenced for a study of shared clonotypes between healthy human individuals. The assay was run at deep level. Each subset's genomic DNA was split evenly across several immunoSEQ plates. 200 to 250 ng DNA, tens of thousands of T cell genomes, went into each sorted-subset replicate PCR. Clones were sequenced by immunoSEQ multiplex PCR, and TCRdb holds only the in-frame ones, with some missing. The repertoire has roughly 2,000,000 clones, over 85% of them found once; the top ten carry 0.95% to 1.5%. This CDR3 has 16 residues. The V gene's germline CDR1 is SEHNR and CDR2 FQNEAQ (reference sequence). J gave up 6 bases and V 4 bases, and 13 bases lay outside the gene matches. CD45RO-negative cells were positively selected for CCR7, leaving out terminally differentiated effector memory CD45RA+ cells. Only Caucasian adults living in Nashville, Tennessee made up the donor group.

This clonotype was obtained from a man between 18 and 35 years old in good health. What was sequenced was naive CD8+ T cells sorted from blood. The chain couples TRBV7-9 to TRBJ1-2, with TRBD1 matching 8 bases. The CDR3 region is CASSSDAQTGVDGYTF. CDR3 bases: TGTGCCAGCAGCTCCGACGCTCAGACAGGGGTAGATGGCTACACCTTC.